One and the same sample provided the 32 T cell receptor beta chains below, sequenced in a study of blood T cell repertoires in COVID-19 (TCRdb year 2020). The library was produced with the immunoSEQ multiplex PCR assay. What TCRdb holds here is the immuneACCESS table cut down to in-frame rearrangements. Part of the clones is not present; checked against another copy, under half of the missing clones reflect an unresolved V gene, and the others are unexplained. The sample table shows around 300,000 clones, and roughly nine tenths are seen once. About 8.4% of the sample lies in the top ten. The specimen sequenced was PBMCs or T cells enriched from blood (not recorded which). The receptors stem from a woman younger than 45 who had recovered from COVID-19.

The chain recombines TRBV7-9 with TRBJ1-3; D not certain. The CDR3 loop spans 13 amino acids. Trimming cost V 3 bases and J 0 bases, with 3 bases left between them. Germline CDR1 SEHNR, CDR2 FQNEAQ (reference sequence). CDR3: CASSLYSGNTIYF. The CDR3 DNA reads TGTGCCAGCAGCTTGTACTCTGGAAACACCATATATTTT.

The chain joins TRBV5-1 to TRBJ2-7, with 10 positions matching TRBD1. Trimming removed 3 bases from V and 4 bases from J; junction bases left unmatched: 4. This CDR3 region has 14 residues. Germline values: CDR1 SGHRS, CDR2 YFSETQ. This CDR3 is CASSYRDRGYEQYF. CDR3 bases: TGCGCCAGCAGCTACCGGGACAGGGGTTACGAGCAGTACTTC.

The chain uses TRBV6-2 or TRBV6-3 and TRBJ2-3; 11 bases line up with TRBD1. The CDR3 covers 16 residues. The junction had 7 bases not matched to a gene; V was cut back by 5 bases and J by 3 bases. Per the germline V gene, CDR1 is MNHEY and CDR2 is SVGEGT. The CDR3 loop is CASSPRGTGGTDTQYF. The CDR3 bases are TGTGCCAGCAGTCCCCGAGGGACAGGGGGGACAGATACGCAGTATTTT.

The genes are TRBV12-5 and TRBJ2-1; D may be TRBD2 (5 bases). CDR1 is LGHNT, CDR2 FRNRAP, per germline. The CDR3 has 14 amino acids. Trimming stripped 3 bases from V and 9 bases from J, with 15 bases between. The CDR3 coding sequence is TGTGCTAGTGGTTTAAGGCTATTCGCGGGTGAGCAGTTCTTC. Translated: CASGLRLFAGEQFF.

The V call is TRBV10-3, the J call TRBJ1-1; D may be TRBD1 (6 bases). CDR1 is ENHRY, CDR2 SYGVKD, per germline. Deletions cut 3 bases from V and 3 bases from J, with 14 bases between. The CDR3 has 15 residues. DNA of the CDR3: TGTGCCATCAGTGAAGGGGGGGGCGCGTACACTGAAGCTTTCTTT. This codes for CAISEGGGAYTEAFF.

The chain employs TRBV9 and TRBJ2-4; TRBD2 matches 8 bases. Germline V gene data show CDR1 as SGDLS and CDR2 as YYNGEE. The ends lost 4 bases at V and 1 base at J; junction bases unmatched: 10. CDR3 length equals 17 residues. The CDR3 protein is CASSRAAGGPAKNIQYF. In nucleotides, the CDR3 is TGTGCCAGCAGCCGCGCGGCGGGAGGCCCCGCCAAAAACATTCAGTACTTC.

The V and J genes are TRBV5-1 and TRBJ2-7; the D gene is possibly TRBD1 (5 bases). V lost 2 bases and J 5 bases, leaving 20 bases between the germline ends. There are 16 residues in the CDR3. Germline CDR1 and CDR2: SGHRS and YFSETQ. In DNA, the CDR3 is TGCGCCAGCAGCTTAGGCTTTACAGGACCGATTAACGAGCAGTACTTC. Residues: CASSLGFTGPINEQYF. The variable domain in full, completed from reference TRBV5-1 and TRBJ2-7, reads KAGVTQTPRYLIKTRGQQVTLSCSPISGHRSVSWYQQTPGQGLQFLFEYFSETQRNKGNFPGRFSGRQFSNSRSEMNVSTLELGDSALYLCASSLGFTGPINEQYFGPGTRLTVT.

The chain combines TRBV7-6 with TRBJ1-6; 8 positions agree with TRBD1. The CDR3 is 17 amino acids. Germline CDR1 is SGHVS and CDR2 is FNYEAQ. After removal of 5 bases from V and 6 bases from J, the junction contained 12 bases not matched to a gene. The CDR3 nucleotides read TGTGCCAGCAGCCGTGACAGGGGTCAAGGGGGTAATTCACCCCTCCACTTT. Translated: CASSRDRGQGGNSPLHF. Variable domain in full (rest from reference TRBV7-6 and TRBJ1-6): GAGVSQSPRYKVTKRGQDVALRCDPISGHVSLYWYRQALGQGPEFLTYFNYEAQQDKSGLPNDRFSAERPEGSISTLTIQRTEQRDSAMYRCASSRDRGQGGNSPLHFGNGTRLTVT.

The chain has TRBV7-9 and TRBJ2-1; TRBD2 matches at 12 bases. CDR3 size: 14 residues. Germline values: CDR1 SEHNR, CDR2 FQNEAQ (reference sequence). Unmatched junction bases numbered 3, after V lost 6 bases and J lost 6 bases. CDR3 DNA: TGTGCCAGCAGAGGGACTAGCGGGCTCAATGAGCAGTTCTTC. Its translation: CASRGTSGLNEQFF.

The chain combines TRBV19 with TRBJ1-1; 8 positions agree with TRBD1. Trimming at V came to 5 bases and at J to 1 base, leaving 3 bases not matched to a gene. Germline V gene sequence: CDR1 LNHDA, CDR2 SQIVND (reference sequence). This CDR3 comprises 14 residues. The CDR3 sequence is CASSRTGSNTEAFF. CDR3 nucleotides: TGTGCCAGTAGTCGGACAGGGTCGAACACTGAAGCTTTCTTT.

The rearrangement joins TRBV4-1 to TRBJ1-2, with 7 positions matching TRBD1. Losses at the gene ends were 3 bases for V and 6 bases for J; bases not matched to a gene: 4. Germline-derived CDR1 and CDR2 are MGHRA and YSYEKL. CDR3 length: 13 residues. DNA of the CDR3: TGCGCCAGCAGCCATGGAGGGGGCGATGGCTACACCTTC. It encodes CASSHGGGDGYTF.

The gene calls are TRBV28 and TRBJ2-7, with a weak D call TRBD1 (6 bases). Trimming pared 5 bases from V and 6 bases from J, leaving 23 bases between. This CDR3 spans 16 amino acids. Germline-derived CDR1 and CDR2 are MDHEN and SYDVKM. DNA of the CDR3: TGTGCCAGCAGTGAGACAGGAATATCACAACGGGGCGAGCAGTACTTC. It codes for CASSETGISQRGEQYF.

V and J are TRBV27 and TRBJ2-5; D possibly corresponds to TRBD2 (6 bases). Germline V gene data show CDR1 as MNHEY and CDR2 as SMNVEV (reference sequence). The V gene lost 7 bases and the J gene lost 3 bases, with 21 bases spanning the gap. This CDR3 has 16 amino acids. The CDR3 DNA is TGTGCCAGCACTCCCAACTGGGGGGTGGAGAAAGAGACCCAGTACTTC. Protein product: CASTPNWGVEKETQYF.

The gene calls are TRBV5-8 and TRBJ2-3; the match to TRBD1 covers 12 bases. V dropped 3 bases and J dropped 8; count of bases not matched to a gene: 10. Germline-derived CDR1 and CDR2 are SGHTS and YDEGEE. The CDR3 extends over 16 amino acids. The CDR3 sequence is CASSWIGTGGLVTQYF. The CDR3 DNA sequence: TGTGCCAGCAGCTGGATAGGGACAGGGGGCTTAGTTACGCAGTATTTT.

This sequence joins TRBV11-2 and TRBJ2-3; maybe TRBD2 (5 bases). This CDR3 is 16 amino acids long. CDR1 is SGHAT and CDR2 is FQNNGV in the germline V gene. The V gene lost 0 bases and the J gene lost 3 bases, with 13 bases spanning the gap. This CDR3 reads CASSLDLGAGTDTQYF. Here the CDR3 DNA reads TGTGCCAGCAGCTTAGATCTGGGCGCGGGTACAGATACGCAGTATTTT.

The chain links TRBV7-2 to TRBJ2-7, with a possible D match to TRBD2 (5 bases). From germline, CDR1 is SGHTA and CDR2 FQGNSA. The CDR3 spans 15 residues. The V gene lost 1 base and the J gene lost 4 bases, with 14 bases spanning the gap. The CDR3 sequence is CASSLVASPSYEQYF. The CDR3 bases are TGTGCCAGCAGCTTAGTGGCTAGCCCTTCTTACGAGCAGTACTTC.

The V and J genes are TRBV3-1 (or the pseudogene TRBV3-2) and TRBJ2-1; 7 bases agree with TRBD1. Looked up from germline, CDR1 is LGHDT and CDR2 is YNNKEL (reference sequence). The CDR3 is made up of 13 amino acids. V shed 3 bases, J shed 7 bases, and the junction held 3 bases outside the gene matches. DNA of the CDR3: TGTGCCAGCAGCCAGACAGGGCAGAATGAGCAGTTCTTC. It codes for CASSQTGQNEQFF.

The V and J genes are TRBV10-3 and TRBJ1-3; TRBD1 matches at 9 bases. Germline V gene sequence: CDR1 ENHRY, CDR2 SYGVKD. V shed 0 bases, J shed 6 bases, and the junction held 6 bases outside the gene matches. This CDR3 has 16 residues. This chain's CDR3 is CAISESWDRAVNTIYF. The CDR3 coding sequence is TGTGCCATCAGTGAGTCCTGGGACAGGGCAGTAAACACCATATATTTT.

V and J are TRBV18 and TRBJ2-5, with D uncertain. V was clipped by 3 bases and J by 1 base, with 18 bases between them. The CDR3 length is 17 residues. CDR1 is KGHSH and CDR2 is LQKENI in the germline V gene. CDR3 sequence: CASSPMMQATFQETQYF. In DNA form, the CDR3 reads TGTGCCAGCTCACCGATGATGCAGGCGACCTTCCAAGAGACCCAGTACTTC.

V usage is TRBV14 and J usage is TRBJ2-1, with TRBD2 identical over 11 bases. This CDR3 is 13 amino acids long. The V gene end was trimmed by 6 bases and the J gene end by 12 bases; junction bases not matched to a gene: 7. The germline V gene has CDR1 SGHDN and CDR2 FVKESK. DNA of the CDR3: TGTGCCAGCAGTCCCTTAGCGGGAGGGCCGCAGTTCTTC. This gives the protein CASSPLAGGPQFF.

The CDR3 sequence: CASSPGTSGRSYNEQFF. The CDR3 nucleotides are TGCGCCAGCAGCCCCGGGACTAGCGGGAGATCCTACAATGAGCAGTTCTTC. J is TRBJ2-1 and V is TRBV4-1; 14 bases agree with TRBD2. The CDR3 consists of 17 residues. Germline V gene data show CDR1 as MGHRA and CDR2 as YSYEKL. V was pared by 4 bases and J by 1 base, with 3 bases of the junction left unmatched.

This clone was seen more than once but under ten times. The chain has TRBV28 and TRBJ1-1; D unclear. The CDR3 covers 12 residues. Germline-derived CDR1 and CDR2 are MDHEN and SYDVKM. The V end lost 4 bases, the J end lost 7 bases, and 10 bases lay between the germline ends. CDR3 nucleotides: TGTGCCAGCAGTTCGTCTCAGCGTGAAGCTTTCTTT. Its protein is CASSSSQREAFF.

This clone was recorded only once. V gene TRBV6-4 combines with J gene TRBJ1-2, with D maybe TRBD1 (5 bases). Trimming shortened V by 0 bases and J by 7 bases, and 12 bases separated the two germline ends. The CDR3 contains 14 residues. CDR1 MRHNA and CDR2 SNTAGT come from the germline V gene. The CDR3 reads CASSDSDSSAGYTF. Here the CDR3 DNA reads TGTGCCAGCAGTGACTCCGACAGTTCGGCTGGCTACACCTTC.

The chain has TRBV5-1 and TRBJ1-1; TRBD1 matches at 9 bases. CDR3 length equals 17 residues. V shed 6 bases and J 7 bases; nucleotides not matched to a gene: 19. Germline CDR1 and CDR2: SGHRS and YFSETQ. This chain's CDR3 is CASTVGGTGSTQGEAFF. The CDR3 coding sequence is TGCGCCAGCACCGTGGGCGGGACAGGGTCGACCCAGGGTGAAGCTTTCTTT.

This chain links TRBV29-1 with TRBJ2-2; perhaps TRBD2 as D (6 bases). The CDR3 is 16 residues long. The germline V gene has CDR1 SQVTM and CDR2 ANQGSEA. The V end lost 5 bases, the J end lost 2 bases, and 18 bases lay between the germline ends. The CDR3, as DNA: TGCAGCGTTCTCTCTCGGGACTCCTTAAACACCGGGGAGCTGTTTTTT. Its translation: CSVLSRDSLNTGELFF.

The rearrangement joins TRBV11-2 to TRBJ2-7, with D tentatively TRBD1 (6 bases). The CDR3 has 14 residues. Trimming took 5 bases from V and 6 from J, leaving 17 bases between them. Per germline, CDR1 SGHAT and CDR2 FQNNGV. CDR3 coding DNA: TGTGCCAGCAGCCCTCCCAGGGGTCGGCGCGAGCAGTACTTC. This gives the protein CASSPPRGRREQYF.

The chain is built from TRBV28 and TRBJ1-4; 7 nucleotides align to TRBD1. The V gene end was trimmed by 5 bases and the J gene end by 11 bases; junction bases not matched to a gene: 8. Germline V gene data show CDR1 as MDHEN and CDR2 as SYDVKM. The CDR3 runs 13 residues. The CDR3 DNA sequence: TGTGCCAGCAGTCCCGAACTAGGGGGCAAACTGTTTTTT. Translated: CASSPELGGKLFF.

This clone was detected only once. The CDR3 DNA reads TGTGCCAGCTCACTTTATCAACCGGGACAGCTTCGAGGCTACACCTTC. Protein sequence: CASSLYQPGQLRGYTF. This chain connects TRBV18 to TRBJ1-2; TRBD1 agrees at 7 bases. V dropped 4 bases and J dropped 8; count of bases not matched to a gene: 16. Germline assignment: CDR1 KGHSH and CDR2 LQKENI. The CDR3 sequence is 16 residues long. The full variable domain, with the rest looked up from reference TRBV18 and TRBJ1-2, is NAGVMQNPRHLVRRRGQEARLRCSPMKGHSHVYWYRQLPEEGLKFMVYLQKENIIDESGMPKERFSAEFPKEGPSILRIQQVVRGDSAAYFCASSLYQPGQLRGYTFGSGTRLTVV.

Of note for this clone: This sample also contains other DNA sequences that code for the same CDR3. CDR3 protein: CASSSPGLAGVNEQFF. DNA for the CDR3: TGTGCCAGCAGCTCCCCCGGACTAGCGGGAGTGAATGAGCAGTTCTTC. This chain links TRBV7-9 with TRBJ2-1, with TRBD2 matching 13 bases. This CDR3 comprises 16 residues. The V gene's germline CDR1 is SEHNR and CDR2 FQNEAQ (reference sequence). V lost 4 bases to trimming and J lost 7 bases; unmatched junction nucleotides: 7.

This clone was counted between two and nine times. DNA of the CDR3: TGTGCCAGCAGCTCTATCCCGGGGGGGGCGGAGGAGACCCAGTACTTC. The encoded protein is CASSSIPGGAEETQYF. This chain uses TRBV7-8 with TRBJ2-5, with 8 bases identical to TRBD2. The junction had 12 bases not matched to a gene; V was cut back by 4 bases and J by 5 bases. CDR1 SGHVS and CDR2 FQNEAQ come from the germline V gene. This CDR3 comprises 16 residues.

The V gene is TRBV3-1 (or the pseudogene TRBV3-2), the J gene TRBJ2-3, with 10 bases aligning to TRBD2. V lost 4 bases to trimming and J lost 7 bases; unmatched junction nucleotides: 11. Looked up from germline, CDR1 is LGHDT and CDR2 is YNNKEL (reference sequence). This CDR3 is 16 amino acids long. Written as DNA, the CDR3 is TGTGCCAGCAGCCCGTTGGGGGCTAGCGGGAGTAATACGCAGTATTTT. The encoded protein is CASSPLGASGSNTQYF.

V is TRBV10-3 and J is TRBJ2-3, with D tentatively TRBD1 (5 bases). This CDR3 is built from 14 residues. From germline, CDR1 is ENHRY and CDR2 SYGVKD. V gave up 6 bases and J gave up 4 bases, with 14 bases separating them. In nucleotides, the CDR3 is TGTGCCATCAGCCTACAGGTCCCCGCAGATACGCAGTATTTT. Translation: CAISLQVPADTQYF.